The rows below give T cell receptor beta chains drawn from one sample of a study of Tregs in tolerant kidney transplant recipients. Sequencing used immunoSEQ multiplex PCR; TCRdb keeps in-frame clones, though not all of them. This sample has 65,000 to 85,000 clones, with around 90% found just once. The material was CD4+ T cells from blood (PBMCs), obtained 24 months after the transplant. The receptors derive from a human patient who received a combined kidney and bone marrow transplant. Some T cells may be transferred from the graft donor. Each CDR3 is given with its conserved first and last residue. The order of the fields is clone size, J gene, CDR3 length, D gene, V gene, CDR3 DNA, CDR3 protein. The D gene is left open where the match is weak. Rows give clone size only sometimes, using once, few, many, or a class for an expanded clone.

size: NA; J: TRBJ1-6; length: 17; D: TRBD1; V: TRBV12-5; DNA: TGTGCTAGTGACCTAAAGACAGGGAGCTCCTATAATTCCCCCCTCCACTTT; CDR3: CASDLKTGSSYNSPLHF
size: few; J: TRBJ1-1; length: 13; D: TRBD1; V: TRBV6-5; DNA: TGTGCCAGCAATAGGGACAGGAACACTGAAGCTTTCTTT; CDR3: CASNRDRNTEAFF
size: NA; J: TRBJ2-5; length: 15; D: NA; V: TRBV14; DNA: TGTGCCAGCAGCCAAGATGGGCAGGGTTGGGAGACCCAGTACTTC; CDR3: CASSQDGQGWETQYF
size: NA; J: TRBJ1-3; length: 15; D: NA; V: TRBV4-3; DNA: TGCGCCAGCAGCCAAGAGACAGCTTCTGGAAACACCATATATTTT; CDR3: CASSQETASGNTIYF
size: NA; J: TRBJ2-1; length: 13; D: NA; V: TRBV18; DNA: TGTGCCAGCTCACCAGGTCAGAACAATGAGCAGTTCTTC; CDR3: CASSPGQNNEQFF
size: once; J: TRBJ2-7; length: 13; D: NA; V: TRBV18; DNA: TGTGCCAGCTCACCGCGACACCCCTACGAGCAGTACTTC; CDR3: CASSPRHPYEQYF
size: once; J: TRBJ2-1; length: 15; D: TRBD2; V: TRBV5-1; DNA: TGCGCCAGCAGAGGGCTAGCGGGAGTATACAATGAGCAGTTCTTC; CDR3: CASRGLAGVYNEQFF
size: NA; J: TRBJ2-2; length: 14; D: NA; V: TRBV7-2; DNA: TGTGCCAGCGTTAGCGGAGCGAACACCGGGGAGCTGTTTTTT; CDR3: CASVSGANTGELFF
size: NA; J: TRBJ2-5; length: 15; D: TRBD2; V: TRBV28; DNA: TGTGCCAGCAGTTTTATAAGCGGGGGGGCGGAGACCCAGTACTTC; CDR3: CASSFISGGAETQYF
size: once; J: TRBJ1-2; length: 14; D: NA; V: TRBV7-8; DNA: TGTGCCAGCAGTTACATCGCAGGGGCGCCTGGCTACACCTTC; CDR3: CASSYIAGAPGYTF
size: NA; J: TRBJ2-7; length: 13; D: NA; V: TRBV5-1; DNA: TGCGCCAGCAGCTTGGAACGCGGTGGGGAGCAGTACTTC; CDR3: CASSLERGGEQYF
size: NA; J: TRBJ1-2; length: 13; D: NA; V: TRBV30; DNA: TGTGCCTGGAGTGCGGGTTTGAACTATGGCTACACCTTC; CDR3: CAWSAGLNYGYTF
size: few; J: TRBJ1-2; length: 12; D: NA; V: TRBV18; DNA: TGTGCCAGCTCACTGGACAGCTATGGCTACACCTTC; CDR3: CASSLDSYGYTF
size: few; J: TRBJ1-3; length: 16; D: NA; V: TRBV5-4; DNA: TGTGCCAGCAGCTTGTTCCGGGGGTCTACTGGAAACACCATATATTTT; CDR3: CASSLFRGSTGNTIYF
size: NA; J: TRBJ2-3; length: 14; D: NA; V: TRBV19; DNA: TGTGCCAGTGCGAGCGATCCTAGCACAGATACGCAGTATTTT; CDR3: CASASDPSTDTQYF
size: few; J: TRBJ2-7; length: 14; D: TRBD1; V: TRBV30; DNA: TGTGCCTCGCAACAGGGGGCAGGGACCTACGAGCAGTACTTC; CDR3: CASQQGAGTYEQYF
size: NA; J: TRBJ2-7; length: 16; D: NA; V: TRBV5-1; DNA: TGCGCCAGCAGCTTGGTGGCAGTGCAACATACCTACGAGCAGTACTTC; CDR3: CASSLVAVQHTYEQYF
size: NA; J: TRBJ2-3; length: 17; D: TRBD2; V: TRBV7-2; DNA: TGTGCCAGCAGCTCGGGGGCTAGCGGGAGGGCCTGGGATACGCAGTATTTT; CDR3: CASSSGASGRAWDTQYF
size: NA; J: TRBJ1-6; length: 13; D: NA; V: TRBV10-3; DNA: TGTGCCATCAGGTTGGACATGTCAGGGCCCCTCCACTTT; CDR3: CAIRLDMSGPLHF
size: NA; J: TRBJ2-2; length: 17; D: TRBD1; V: TRBV15; DNA: TGTGCCACCAGCAGACTGAGGACAGGGGGCCTCACCGGGGAGCTGTTTTTT; CDR3: CATSRLRTGGLTGELFF
size: NA; J: TRBJ2-1; length: 15; D: TRBD2; V: TRBV19; DNA: TGTGCCAGTAGTGGAGCGGGACGTGCCTACAATGAGCAGTTCTTC; CDR3: CASSGAGRAYNEQFF
size: NA; J: TRBJ2-2; length: 15; D: NA; V: TRBV9; DNA: TGTGCCAGCAGCGCTCAAGCCAGCGTAACCGGGGAGCTGTTTTTT; CDR3: CASSAQASVTGELFF
size: NA; J: TRBJ1-1; length: 15; D: TRBD1; V: TRBV15; DNA: TGTGCCACCAGCAGAACCGGGACAGGGTACACTGAAGCTTTCTTT; CDR3: CATSRTGTGYTEAFF
size: NA; J: TRBJ2-5; length: 16; D: NA; V: TRBV18; DNA: TGTGCCAGCTCACCAAATGGTGGGGGCCGGTGGGGGACCCAGTACTTC; CDR3: CASSPNGGGRWGTQYF
size: NA; J: TRBJ2-5; length: 14; D: NA; V: TRBV19; DNA: TGTGCCAGTAGTATGAGGGCAGGGGAAGAGACCCAGTACTTC; CDR3: CASSMRAGEETQYF
size: NA; J: TRBJ1-2; length: 15; D: TRBD1; V: TRBV19; DNA: TGTGCCAGTAGTATGTGGACAGGACCTAACTATGGCTACACCTTC; CDR3: CASSMWTGPNYGYTF
size: NA; J: TRBJ2-1; length: 13; D: NA; V: TRBV7-3; DNA: TGTGCCAGCAGCCCCGGACTGGGGAATGAGCAGTTCTTC; CDR3: CASSPGLGNEQFF
size: NA; J: TRBJ1-2; length: 13; D: TRBD1; V: TRBV30; DNA: TGTGCCTGGAGTCCAGGGGGCGCTTATGGCTACACCTTC; CDR3: CAWSPGGAYGYTF
size: NA; J: TRBJ1-1; length: 16; D: NA; V: TRBV18; DNA: TGTGCCAGCTCACCTATAATTCAGGGCATGAACACTGAAGCTTTCTTT; CDR3: CASSPIIQGMNTEAFF
size: NA; J: TRBJ2-5; length: 12; D: NA; V: TRBV10-3; DNA: TGTGCCATCAGGGAGCGGGAAGAGACCCAGTACTTC; CDR3: CAIREREETQYF
size: NA; J: TRBJ1-2; length: 14; D: TRBD1; V: TRBV7-2; DNA: TGTGCCAGCAGCTTATTAGGGGGCGAATATGGCTACACCTTC; CDR3: CASSLLGGEYGYTF
size: NA; J: TRBJ2-3; length: 14; D: TRBD2; V: TRBV2; DNA: TGTGCCAGCCGGACTAGCGGGAACACAGATACGCAGTATTTT; CDR3: CASRTSGNTDTQYF
size: NA; J: TRBJ1-2; length: 13; D: TRBD1; V: TRBV6-6; DNA: TGTGCCAGCAGCGCGGGACAGAACTATGGCTACACCTTC; CDR3: CASSAGQNYGYTF
size: NA; J: TRBJ2-2; length: 19; D: TRBD2; V: TRBV19; DNA: TGTGCCAGTAGCCGAAAGGGACTAGCGGGGGCTTCGAACACCGGGGAGCTGTTTTTT; CDR3: CASSRKGLAGASNTGELFF
size: NA; J: TRBJ2-7; length: 15; D: NA; V: TRBV23-1; DNA: TGCGCCAGCAGTCTCGGGACACAACTCCCCTACGAGCAGTACTTC; CDR3: CASSLGTQLPYEQYF
size: NA; J: TRBJ2-5; length: 13; D: NA; V: TRBV5-6; DNA: TGTGCCAGCAGCTTAGCTGGGGGGGAGACCCAGTACTTC; CDR3: CASSLAGGETQYF
size: NA; J: TRBJ1-3; length: 15; D: NA; V: TRBV9; DNA: TGTGCCAGCAGCGTGACAGCAAGCTCTGGAAACACCATATATTTT; CDR3: CASSVTASSGNTIYF
size: few; J: TRBJ1-4; length: 15; D: NA; V: TRBV7-9; DNA: TGTGCCAGCAGCCCGCGGGTTGCAACTAATGAAAAACTGTTTTTT; CDR3: CASSPRVATNEKLFF
size: NA; J: TRBJ2-3; length: 14; D: TRBD1; V: TRBV5-1; DNA: TGCGCCAGCAGCCCAGGACAGGGTTCAGATACGCAGTATTTT; CDR3: CASSPGQGSDTQYF
size: NA; J: TRBJ2-2; length: 16; D: TRBD1; V: TRBV5-8; DNA: TGTGCCAGCAGTTACCGGGACAGGGGGAACGACGGGGAGCTGTTTTTT; CDR3: CASSYRDRGNDGELFF
size: NA; J: TRBJ2-1; length: 15; D: TRBD2; V: TRBV11-3; DNA: TGTGCCAGCAGCTTTGACGGGAGGCCCCACAATGAGCAGTTCTTC; CDR3: CASSFDGRPHNEQFF
size: once; J: TRBJ2-7; length: 17; D: TRBD2; V: TRBV7-2; DNA: TGTGCCAGCAGCTTATACTTGGGAGGACTAGCCTCCTACGAGCAGTACTTC; CDR3: CASSLYLGGLASYEQYF
size: NA; J: TRBJ2-7; length: 13; D: TRBD2; V: TRBV6-1; DNA: TGTGCCAGCAGTGACAGGGAGGGATACGAGCAGTACTTC; CDR3: CASSDREGYEQYF
size: NA; J: TRBJ2-7; length: 13; D: NA; V: TRBV7-2; DNA: TGTGCCAGCAGCTTAGGACTCAGCTACGAGCAGTACTTC; CDR3: CASSLGLSYEQYF